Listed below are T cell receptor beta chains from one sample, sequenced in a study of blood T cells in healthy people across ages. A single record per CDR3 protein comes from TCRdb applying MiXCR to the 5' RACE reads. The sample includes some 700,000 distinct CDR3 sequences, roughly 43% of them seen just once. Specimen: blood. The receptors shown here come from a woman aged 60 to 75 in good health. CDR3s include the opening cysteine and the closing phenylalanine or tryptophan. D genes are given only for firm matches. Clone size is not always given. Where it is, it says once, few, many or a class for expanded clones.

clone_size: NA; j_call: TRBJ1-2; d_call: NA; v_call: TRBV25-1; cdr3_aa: CASRTELYGYTF; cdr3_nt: TGTGCCAGCAGGACAGAGCTCTATGGCTACACCTTC
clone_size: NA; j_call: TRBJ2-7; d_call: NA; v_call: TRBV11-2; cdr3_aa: CASSFGGQLTYEQYF; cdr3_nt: TGTGCCAGCAGCTTTGGTGGACAGCTAACCTACGAGCAGTACTTC
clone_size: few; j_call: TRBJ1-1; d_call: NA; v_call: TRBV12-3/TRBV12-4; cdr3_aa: CASSSTHGGSTEAFF; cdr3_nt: TGTGCCAGCAGTTCCACGCATGGGGGAAGCACTGAAGCTTTCTTT
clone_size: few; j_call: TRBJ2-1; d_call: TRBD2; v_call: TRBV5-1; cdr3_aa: CASGPSSGASGSLSYNEQFF; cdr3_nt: TGCGCCAGCGGGCCATCTTCTGGGGCTAGCGGGAGCCTTTCCTACAATGAGCAGTTCTTC
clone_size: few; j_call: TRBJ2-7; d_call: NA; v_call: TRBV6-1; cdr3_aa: CASSPSGAGASYNEQYF; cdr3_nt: TGTGCCAGCAGTCCCTCAGGGGCAGGGGCCTCTTATAATGAGCAGTACTTC
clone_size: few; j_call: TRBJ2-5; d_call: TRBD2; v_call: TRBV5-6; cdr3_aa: CASSLGLLAVQETQYF; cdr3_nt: TGTGCCAGCAGCTTGGGCCTACTAGCGGTTCAAGAGACCCAGTACTTC
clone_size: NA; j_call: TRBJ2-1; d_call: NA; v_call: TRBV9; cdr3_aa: CASSVDGGEDNEQFF; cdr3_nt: TGTGCCAGCAGCGTAGACGGGGGTGAAGACAATGAGCAGTTCTTC
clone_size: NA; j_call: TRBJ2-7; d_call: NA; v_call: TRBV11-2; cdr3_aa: CASKDSSYNEQYF; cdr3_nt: TGTGCCAGCAAAGATAGCTCCTACAATGAGCAGTACTTC
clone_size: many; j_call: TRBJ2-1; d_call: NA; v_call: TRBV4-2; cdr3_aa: CASSQGGGSSYNEQFF; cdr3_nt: TGTGCCAGCAGCCAAGGTGGGGGGAGCTCCTACAATGAGCAGTTCTTC
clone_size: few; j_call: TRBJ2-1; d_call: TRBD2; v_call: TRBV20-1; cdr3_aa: CSAFIQRGANEQFF; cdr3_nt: TGCAGTGCTTTCATCCAGCGGGGGGCCAATGAGCAGTTCTTC
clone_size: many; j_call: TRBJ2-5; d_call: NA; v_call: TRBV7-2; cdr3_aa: CASSLTEQETQYF; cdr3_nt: TGTGCTAGCAGCTTGACAGAACAAGAGACCCAGTACTTC
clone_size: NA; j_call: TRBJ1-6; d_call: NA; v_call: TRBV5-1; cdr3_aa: CASSAVFGSPPHF; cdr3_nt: TGCGCCAGCAGCGCCGTGTTTGGGTCACCCCCCCACTTT
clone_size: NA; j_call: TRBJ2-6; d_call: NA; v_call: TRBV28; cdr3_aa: CASRKGGAGANVLTF; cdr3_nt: TGTGCCAGCAGGAAGGGGGGGGCTGGGGCCAACGTCCTGACTTTC
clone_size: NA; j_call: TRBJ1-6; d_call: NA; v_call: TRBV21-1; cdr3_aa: CASSKVLAPGGSPLHF; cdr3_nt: TGTGCCAGCAGCAAAGTATTAGCCCCCGGGGGTTCACCCCTCCACTTT
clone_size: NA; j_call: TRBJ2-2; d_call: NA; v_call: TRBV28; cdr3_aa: CASSLLTGHLGLFF; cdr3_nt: TGTGCCAGCAGTTTATTGACGGGACATCTCGGACTGTTTTTT
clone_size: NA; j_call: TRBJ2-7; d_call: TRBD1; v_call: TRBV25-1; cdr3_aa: CASSEGQGASYEQYF; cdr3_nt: TGTGCCAGCAGTGAAGGACAGGGGGCGTCCTACGAGCAGTACTTC
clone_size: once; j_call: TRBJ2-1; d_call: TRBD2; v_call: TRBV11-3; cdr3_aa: CASSLGAGGGDEQFF; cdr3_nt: TGTGCCAGCAGCTTAGGGGCGGGAGGAGGGGATGAGCAGTTCTTC
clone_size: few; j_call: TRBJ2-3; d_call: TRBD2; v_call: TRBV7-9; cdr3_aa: CASTYAGADTQYF; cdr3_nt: TGTGCCAGCACTTACGCGGGGGCAGATACGCAGTATTTT
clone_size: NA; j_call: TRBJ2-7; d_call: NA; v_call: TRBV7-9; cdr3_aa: CASSLAGGSSEQYF; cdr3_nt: TGTGCCAGCAGCTTAGCTGGGGGTTCTTCCGAGCAGTACTTC
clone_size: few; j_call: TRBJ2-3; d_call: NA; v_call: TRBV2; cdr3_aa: CASSVRGAGDTQYF; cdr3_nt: TGTGCCAGCAGTGTGAGGGGGGCTGGAGATACGCAGTATTTT